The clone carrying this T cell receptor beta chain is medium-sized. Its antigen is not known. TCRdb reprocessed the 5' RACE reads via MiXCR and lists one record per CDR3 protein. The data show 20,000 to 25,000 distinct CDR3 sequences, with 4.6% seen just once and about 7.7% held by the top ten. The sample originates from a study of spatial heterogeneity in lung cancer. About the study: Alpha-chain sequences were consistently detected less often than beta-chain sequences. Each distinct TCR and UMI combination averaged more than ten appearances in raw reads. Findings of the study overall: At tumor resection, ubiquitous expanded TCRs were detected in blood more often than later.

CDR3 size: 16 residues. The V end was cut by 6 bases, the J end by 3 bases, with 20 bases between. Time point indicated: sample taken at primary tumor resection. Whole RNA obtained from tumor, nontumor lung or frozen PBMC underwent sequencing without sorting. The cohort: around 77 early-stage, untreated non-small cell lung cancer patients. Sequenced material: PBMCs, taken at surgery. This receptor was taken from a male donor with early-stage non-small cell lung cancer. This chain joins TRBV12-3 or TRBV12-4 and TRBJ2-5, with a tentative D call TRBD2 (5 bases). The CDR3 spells CASSPHPGRRKETQYF. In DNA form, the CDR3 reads TGTGCCAGCAGCCCTCACCCCGGGCGGAGGAAAGAGACCCAGTACTTC.